The rows below give T cell receptor beta chains drawn from one sample of a study of blood T cell repertoires in COVID-19. The table came from immunoSEQ multiplex PCR; TCRdb's copy has only in-frame clones and leaves some out. The sample gives just over 150,000 clones, 82% of which show up once; 22% is in the top ten. The sample consisted of peripheral blood. The receptors were sampled from a woman at least 80 years old with acute or convalescent COVID-19. CDR3s include the opening cysteine and the closing phenylalanine or tryptophan. The D gene is left open where the match is weak. Clone size is given for some rows only: seen once, a few or many times, or a class if the clone is expanded.

v_call	clone_size	j_call	d_call	cdr3_nt	cdr3_aa
TRBV7-9	-	TRBJ2-5	TRBD1	TGTGCCAGCAGCGAGACAGGGGGGCTTCAAGAGACCCAGTACTTC	CASSETGGLQETQYF
TRBV5-1	-	TRBJ1-5	-	TGCGCCAGCAGCTTGGACAGGGCGATGGGTCAGCCCCAGCATTTT	CASSLDRAMGQPQHF
TRBV5-4	-	TRBJ1-4	-	TGTGCCAGCAGCTTGGGTAGGGAGGGGGGTGAAAAACTGTTTTTT	CASSLGREGGEKLFF
TRBV5-1	few	TRBJ1-1	-	TGCGCCAGCAGCCTCGACAGTACCAAGTACACTGAAGCTTTCTTT	CASSLDSTKYTEAFF
TRBV11-3	once	TRBJ2-3	-	TGTGCCAGCAGGGCCTCGAGGCCAACGACAGATACGCAGTATTTT	CASRASRPTTDTQYF
TRBV27	-	TRBJ2-3	TRBD2	TGTGCCAGCAGCCCGATATACGTACTAGCGGACTACCTCTCTAGCACAGATACGCAGTATTTT	CASSPIYVLADYLSSTDTQYF
TRBV20-1	-	TRBJ1-1	TRBD1	TGCAGTGCTATTGACAGGGGAAGGACTGAAGCTTTCTTT	CSAIDRGRTEAFF
TRBV27	once	TRBJ2-1	TRBD1	TGTGCCAGCAGCCAGGACAGGGACCCCCACAATGAGCAGTTCTTC	CASSQDRDPHNEQFF
TRBV30	-	TRBJ2-3	TRBD2	TGTGCCTGGACTAGCGGGAGGGAAGGAAAGCGCACAGATACGCAGTATTTT	CAWTSGREGKRTDTQYF
TRBV15	-	TRBJ2-1	TRBD2	TGTGCCACCAGCAGAGGACTAGCGGGAGGGCCAGGGGAGCAGTTCTTC	CATSRGLAGGPGEQFF
TRBV29-1	-	TRBJ1-4	-	TGCAGCGTACTCAGGGATAAGGGTGAAAAACTGTTTTTT	CSVLRDKGEKLFF
TRBV7-7	few	TRBJ2-1	TRBD2	TGTGCCAGCAGCCCAACCCGGGGGGGGAACGAGCAGTTCTTC	CASSPTRGGNEQFF
TRBV15	-	TRBJ1-2	-	TGTGCCACCAGCAGAGCCGGGAGAGGCTACACCTTC	CATSRAGRGYTF
TRBV7-6	-	TRBJ2-1	TRBD2	TGTGCCAGCAGCTTAAGTGGGCTAGCGGGGAGCTCCTACAATGAGCAGTTCTTC	CASSLSGLAGSSYNEQFF
TRBV5-1	-	TRBJ2-3	TRBD2	TGCGCCAGCAGCTTGGCCGGGACTAGGGCGAAAGATACGCAGTATTTT	CASSLAGTRAKDTQYF
TRBV6-5	-	TRBJ1-5	TRBD1	TGTGCCAGCAGTTACGGGACAGGGGCAGCTCAGCCCCAGCATTTT	CASSYGTGAAQPQHF
TRBV10-3	-	TRBJ2-1	TRBD1	TGTGCCATCAGTGCTGGACAGGGATTGGGAAACAATGAGCAGTTCTTC	CAISAGQGLGNNEQFF
TRBV18	-	TRBJ1-6	TRBD1	TGTGCCAGCTCACCAGGGGGGACAGTCACTTCACCCCTCCACTTT	CASSPGGTVTSPLHF
TRBV6-5	once	TRBJ1-5	TRBD1	TGTGCCAGCACAACAGGGGGCGGGATGCCCCAGCATTTT	CASTTGGGMPQHF
TRBV10-3	-	TRBJ1-5	-	TGTGCCATCAACAGGGAACAAAATCAGCCCCAGCATTTT	CAINREQNQPQHF
TRBV5-1	-	TRBJ2-5	TRBD2	TGCGCCAGCAGCAATAGCGGGAGAGAGACCCAGTACTTC	CASSNSGRETQYF
TRBV5-1	-	TRBJ2-3	TRBD2	TGCGCCAGCAGTCTTCCTCTAGCGGGAGTTAACACAGATACGCAGTATTTT	CASSLPLAGVNTDTQYF
TRBV10-3	-	TRBJ2-1	-	TGTGCCATCAGCGCCGGGCGGGCAGTCGACAATGAGCAGTTCTTC	CAISAGRAVDNEQFF
TRBV7-9	-	TRBJ1-1	-	TGTGCCAGCAGCTCGGGAGTGAACACTGAAGCTTTCTTT	CASSSGVNTEAFF
TRBV11-2	-	TRBJ2-7	-	TGTGCCAGCAGCCCTATCCGGGTGTACGAGCAGTACTTC	CASSPIRVYEQYF
TRBV7-9	-	TRBJ1-2	-	TGTGCCAGCAGCTTAGGTGGGGCAGGGTTCTATGGCTACACCTTC	CASSLGGAGFYGYTF
TRBV30	-	TRBJ1-1	-	TGTGCCTGGACTCAGGGTGGAATTGAAGCTTTCTTT	CAWTQGGIEAFF
TRBV3-1/TRBV3-2	-	TRBJ1-6	-	TGTGCCAGCAGCCCCCAAGGGGCTACTAATTCACCCCTCCACTTT	CASSPQGATNSPLHF
TRBV5-1	-	TRBJ1-2	-	TGCGCCAGCAGCTCCCTACAGGGAAGGGGCTATGGCTACACCTTC	CASSSLQGRGYGYTF
TRBV5-1	few	TRBJ1-1	TRBD1	TGCGCCAGCAGCTGGGGACAGGGGAGAACTGAAGCTTTCTTT	CASSWGQGRTEAFF
TRBV28	-	TRBJ1-1	-	TGTGCCAGCAGCCCCGGGGGGGGTACGAACACTGAAGCTTTCTTT	CASSPGGGTNTEAFF
TRBV25-1	-	TRBJ2-3	-	TGTGCCAGCAGCCCCCCTCGGGGAGGCGCAGATACGCAGTATTTT	CASSPPRGGADTQYF
TRBV7-2	-	TRBJ2-7	-	TGTGCCAGCACCCCTAGGAGGGGCCGCTCCTACGAGCAGTACTTC	CASTPRRGRSYEQYF
TRBV15	-	TRBJ2-5	-	TGTGCCACCAGCAGAGATCGGAGGGTCCGGGAGACCCAGTACTTC	CATSRDRRVRETQYF
TRBV5-1	-	TRBJ1-1	-	TGCGCCAGCAGCTTGGCTGCCGGGAGCACTGAAGCTTTCTTT	CASSLAAGSTEAFF